This entry is about one T cell receptor (beta chain). V lost 3 bases and J lost 5; bases outside the gene matches: 9. The germline V gene encodes CDR1 SGHVS and CDR2 FQNEAQ. CDR3 length: 15 residues. This entry is derived from a study of long-term antiretroviral therapy in people with HIV. Sequencing relied on immunoSEQ assay v3.0, run at survey level. Sequencing used immunoSEQ multiplex PCR; TCRdb keeps in-frame clones, though not all of them. The data contain 25,000 to 35,000 clones, almost 97% of them singletons. This material consisted of unsorted PBMCs, taken 6.9 years after starting antiretroviral therapy. The gene calls are TRBV7-8 and TRBJ1-2, with 7 bases fitting TRBD1. This TCR derives from a man younger than 40 with HIV. The CDR3 loop is CASSFEGARGYGYTF. The CDR3 DNA follows: TGTGCCAGCAGCTTTGAGGGGGCGCGTGGGTATGGCTACACCTTC.